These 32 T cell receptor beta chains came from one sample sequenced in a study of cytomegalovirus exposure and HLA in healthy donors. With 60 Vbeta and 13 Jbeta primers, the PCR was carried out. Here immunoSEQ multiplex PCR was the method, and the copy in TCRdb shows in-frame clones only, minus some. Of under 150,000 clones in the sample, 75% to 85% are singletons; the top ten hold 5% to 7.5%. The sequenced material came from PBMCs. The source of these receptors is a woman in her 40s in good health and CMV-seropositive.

The DNA for the CDR3 is TGTGCCAGCAGCTTACCCTGGACAGACCTTAATGAAAAACTGTTTTTT. It specifies CASSLPWTDLNEKLFF. The rearrangement links TRBV7-9 to TRBJ1-4; D possibly corresponds to TRBD1 (6 bases). The germline V gene has CDR1 SEHNR and CDR2 FQNEAQ (reference sequence). Trimming removed 2 bases from V and 4 bases from J, with 14 bases in between. The CDR3 runs 16 residues.

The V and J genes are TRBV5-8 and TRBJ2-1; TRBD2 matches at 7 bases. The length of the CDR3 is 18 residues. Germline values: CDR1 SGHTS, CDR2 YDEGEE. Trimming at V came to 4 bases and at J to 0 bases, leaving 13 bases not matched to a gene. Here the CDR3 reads CASSPPIGVAGSYNEQFF. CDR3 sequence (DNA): TGTGCCAGCAGCCCGCCCATCGGGGTAGCGGGCTCCTACAATGAGCAGTTCTTC.

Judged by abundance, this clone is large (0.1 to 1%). The CDR3 region has the DNA TGTGCCAGCAGTTATCGCCGGGGAGGCTCCTACGAGCAGTACTTC. Translating it yields CASSYRRGGSYEQYF. V usage is TRBV6-5 and J usage is TRBJ2-7, with TRBD2 as a possible D gene (6 bases). CDR1 MNHEY and CDR2 SVGAGI come from the germline V gene. Between the trimmed V and J ends, which lost 3 bases and 0 bases, there was a span of 12 bases. There are 15 residues in the CDR3.

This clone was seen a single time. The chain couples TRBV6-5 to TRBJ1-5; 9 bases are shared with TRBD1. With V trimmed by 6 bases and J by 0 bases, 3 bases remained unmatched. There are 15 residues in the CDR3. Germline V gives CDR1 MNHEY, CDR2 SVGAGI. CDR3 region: CASRSGQGSNQPQHF. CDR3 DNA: TGTGCCAGCAGATCGGGACAGGGTAGCAATCAGCCCCAGCATTTT.

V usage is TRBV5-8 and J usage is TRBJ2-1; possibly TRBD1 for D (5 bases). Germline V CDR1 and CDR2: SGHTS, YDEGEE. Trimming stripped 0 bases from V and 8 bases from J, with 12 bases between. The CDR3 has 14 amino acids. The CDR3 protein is CASSLGGQLDEQFF. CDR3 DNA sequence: TGTGCCAGCAGCTTGGGGGGCCAACTGGATGAGCAGTTCTTC. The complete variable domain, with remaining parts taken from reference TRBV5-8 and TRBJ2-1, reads EAGVTQSPTHLIKTRGQQATLRCSPISGHTSVYWYQQALGLGLQFLLWYDEGEERNRGNFPPRFSGRQFPNYSSELNVNALELEDSALYLCASSLGGQLDEQFFGPGTRLTVL.

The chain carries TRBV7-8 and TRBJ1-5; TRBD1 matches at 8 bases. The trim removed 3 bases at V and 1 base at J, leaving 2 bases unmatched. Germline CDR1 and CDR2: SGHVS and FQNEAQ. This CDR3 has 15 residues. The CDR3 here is CASSFQGASNQPQHF. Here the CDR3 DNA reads TGTGCCAGCAGCTTTCAGGGGGCGAGCAATCAGCCCCAGCATTTT.

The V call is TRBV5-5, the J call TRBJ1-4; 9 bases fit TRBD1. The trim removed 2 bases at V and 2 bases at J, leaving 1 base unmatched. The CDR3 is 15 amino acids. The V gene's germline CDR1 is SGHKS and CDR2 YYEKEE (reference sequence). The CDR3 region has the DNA TGTGCCAGCAGCTTTGGGACAGGGACTAATGAAAAACTGTTTTTT. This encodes CASSFGTGTNEKLFF.

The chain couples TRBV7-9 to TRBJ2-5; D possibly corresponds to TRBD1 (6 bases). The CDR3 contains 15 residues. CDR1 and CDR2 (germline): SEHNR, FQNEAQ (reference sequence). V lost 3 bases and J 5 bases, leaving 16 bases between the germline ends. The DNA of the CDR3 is TGTGCCAGCAGCTTTGGAACGGGACATCGGGAGACCCAGTACTTC. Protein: CASSFGTGHRETQYF.

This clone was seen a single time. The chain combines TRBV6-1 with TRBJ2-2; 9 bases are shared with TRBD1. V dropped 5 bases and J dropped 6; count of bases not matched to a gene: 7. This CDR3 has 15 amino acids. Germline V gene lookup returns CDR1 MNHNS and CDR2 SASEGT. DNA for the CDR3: TGTGCCAGCAGTCCCGGGACAGGGATCCCCGGGGAGCTGTTTTTT. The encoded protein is CASSPGTGIPGELFF.

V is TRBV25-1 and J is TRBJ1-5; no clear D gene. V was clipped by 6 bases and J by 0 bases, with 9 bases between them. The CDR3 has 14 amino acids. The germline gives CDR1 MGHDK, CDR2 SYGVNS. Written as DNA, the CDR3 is TGTGCCAGCAGCGTCGGGGATAGCAATCAGCCCCAGCATTTT. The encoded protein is CASSVGDSNQPQHF.

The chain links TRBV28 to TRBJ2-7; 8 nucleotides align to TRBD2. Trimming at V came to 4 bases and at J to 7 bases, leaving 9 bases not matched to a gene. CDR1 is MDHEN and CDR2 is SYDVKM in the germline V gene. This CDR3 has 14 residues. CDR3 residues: CASSSREGLLEQYF. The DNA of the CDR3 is TGTGCCAGCAGTTCCCGGGAGGGACTCCTGGAGCAGTACTTC.

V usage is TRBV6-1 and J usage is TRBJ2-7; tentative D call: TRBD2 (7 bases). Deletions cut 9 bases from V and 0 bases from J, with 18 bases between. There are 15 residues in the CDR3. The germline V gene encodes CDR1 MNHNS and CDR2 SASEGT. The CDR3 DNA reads TGTGCCAGTCATTTGGGGGGGGCTAACTCCTACGAGCAGTACTTC. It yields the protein CASHLGGANSYEQYF.

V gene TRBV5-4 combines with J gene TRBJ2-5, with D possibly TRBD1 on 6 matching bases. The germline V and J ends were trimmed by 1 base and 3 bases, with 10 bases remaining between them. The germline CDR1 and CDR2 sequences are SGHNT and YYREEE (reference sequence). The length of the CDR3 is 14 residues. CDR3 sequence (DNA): TGTGCCAGCAGCTTGCCAGGGGTAAAAGAGACCCAGTACTTC. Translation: CASSLPGVKETQYF.

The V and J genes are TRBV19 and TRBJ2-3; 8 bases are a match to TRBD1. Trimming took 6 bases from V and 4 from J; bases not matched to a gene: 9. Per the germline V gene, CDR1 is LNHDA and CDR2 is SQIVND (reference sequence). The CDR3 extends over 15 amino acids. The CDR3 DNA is TGTGCCAGTAGGGGGACCGGGACAGGCTCAGATACGCAGTATTTT. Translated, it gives CASRGTGTGSDTQYF.

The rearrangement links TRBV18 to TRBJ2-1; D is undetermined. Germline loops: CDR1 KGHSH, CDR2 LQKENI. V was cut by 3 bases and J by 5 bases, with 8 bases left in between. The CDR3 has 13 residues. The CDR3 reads CASSPSTNNEQFF. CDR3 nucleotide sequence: TGTGCCAGCTCACCCTCCACAAACAATGAGCAGTTCTTC.

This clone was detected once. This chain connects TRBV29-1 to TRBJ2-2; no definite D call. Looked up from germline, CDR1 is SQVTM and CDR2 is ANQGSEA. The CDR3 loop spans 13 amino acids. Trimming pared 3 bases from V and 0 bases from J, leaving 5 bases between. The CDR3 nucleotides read TGCAGCGTTGATCAGTCGAACACCGGGGAGCTGTTTTTT. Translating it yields CSVDQSNTGELFF.

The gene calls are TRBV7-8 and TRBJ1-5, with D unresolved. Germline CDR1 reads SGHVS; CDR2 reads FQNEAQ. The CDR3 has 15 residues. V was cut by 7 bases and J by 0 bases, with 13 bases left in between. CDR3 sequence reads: CASKTHEGSNQPQHF. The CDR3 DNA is TGTGCCAGCAAGACCCACGAGGGTAGCAATCAGCCCCAGCATTTT.

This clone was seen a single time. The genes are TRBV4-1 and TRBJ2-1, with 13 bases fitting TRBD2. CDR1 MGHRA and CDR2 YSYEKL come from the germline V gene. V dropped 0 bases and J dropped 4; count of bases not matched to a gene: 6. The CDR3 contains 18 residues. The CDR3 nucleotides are TGCGCCAGCAGCCAAGATATCTCGGGACTAGCGGGATACAATGAGCAGTTCTTC. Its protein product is CASSQDISGLAGYNEQFF.

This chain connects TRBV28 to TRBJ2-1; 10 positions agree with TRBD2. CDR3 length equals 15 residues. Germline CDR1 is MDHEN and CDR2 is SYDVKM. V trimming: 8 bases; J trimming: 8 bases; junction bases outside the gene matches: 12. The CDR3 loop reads CASASSGRAEDEQFF. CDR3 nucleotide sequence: TGTGCCAGCGCCAGCAGCGGGAGGGCCGAGGATGAGCAGTTCTTC.

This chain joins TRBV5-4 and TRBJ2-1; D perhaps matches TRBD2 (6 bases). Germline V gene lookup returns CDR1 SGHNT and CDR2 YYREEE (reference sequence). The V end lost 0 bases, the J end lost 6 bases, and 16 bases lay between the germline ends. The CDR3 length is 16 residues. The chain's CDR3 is CASSLVGGALPNEQFF. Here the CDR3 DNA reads TGTGCCAGCAGCTTGGTCGGGGGAGCCTTACCCAATGAGCAGTTCTTC.

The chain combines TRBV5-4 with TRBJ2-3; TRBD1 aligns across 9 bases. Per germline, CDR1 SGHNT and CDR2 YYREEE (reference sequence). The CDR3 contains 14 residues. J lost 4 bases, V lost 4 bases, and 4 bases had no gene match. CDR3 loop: CASSEGQGPDTQYF. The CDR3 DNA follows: TGTGCCAGCAGCGAGGGACAGGGCCCAGATACGCAGTATTTT.

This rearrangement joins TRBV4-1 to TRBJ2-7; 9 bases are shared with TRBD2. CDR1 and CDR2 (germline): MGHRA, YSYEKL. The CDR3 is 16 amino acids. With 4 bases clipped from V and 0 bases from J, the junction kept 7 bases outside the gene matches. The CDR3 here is CASSRLAENPSYEQYF. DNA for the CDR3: TGCGCCAGCAGCCGACTAGCGGAGAACCCCTCCTACGAGCAGTACTTC.

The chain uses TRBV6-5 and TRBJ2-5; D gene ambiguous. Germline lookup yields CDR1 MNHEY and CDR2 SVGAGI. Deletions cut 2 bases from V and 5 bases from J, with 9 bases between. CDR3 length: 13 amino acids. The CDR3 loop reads CASSYQASETQYF. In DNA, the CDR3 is TGTGCCAGCAGTTACCAAGCGTCGGAGACCCAGTACTTC.

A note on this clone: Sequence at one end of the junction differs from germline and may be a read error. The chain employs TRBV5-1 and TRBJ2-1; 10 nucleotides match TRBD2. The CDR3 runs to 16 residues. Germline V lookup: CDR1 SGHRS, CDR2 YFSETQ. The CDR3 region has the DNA TGCGCCAGCAGCTTTAGCGGGAGGACCTCCTGCAATGAGCAGTTCTTC. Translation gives CASSFSGRTSCNEQFF.

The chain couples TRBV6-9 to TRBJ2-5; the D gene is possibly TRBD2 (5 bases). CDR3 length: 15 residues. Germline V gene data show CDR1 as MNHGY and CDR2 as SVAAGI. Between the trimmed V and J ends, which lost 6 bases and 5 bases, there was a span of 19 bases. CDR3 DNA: TGTGCCAGCAGACCTAGCCCGGGGTGGGTGGAGACCCAGTACTTC. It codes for CASRPSPGWVETQYF.

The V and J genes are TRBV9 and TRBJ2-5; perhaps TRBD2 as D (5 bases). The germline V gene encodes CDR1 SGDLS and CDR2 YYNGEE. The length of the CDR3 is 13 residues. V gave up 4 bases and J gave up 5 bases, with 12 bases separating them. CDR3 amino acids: CASSPGPGETQYF. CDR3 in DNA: TGTGCCAGCAGCCCAGGTCCGGGGGAGACCCAGTACTTC.

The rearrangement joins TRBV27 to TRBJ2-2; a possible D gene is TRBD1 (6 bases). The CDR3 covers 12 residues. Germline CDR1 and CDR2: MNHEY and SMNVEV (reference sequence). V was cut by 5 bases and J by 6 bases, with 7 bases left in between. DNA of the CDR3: TGTGCCAGCAGTCAGGGGTCCGGGGAGCTGTTTTTT. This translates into CASSQGSGELFF.

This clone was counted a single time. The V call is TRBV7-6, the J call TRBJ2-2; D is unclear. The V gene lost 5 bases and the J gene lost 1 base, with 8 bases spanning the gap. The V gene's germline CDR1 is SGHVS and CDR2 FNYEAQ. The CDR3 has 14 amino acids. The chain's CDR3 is CASSLQVNTGELFF. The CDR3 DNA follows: TGTGCCAGCAGCCTCCAGGTGAACACCGGGGAGCTGTTTTTT. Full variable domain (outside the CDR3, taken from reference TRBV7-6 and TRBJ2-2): GAGVSQSPRYKVTKRGQDVALRCDPISGHVSLYWYRQALGQGPEFLTYFNYEAQQDKSGLPNDRFSAERPEGSISTLTIQRTEQRDSAMYRCASSLQVNTGELFFGEGSRLTVL.

The CDR3 coding sequence is TGTGCCATCAGCCGGGACAACTCCTACAATGAGCAGTTCTTC. Protein product: CAISRDNSYNEQFF. The chain employs TRBV10-3 and TRBJ2-1, with a possible D match to TRBD1 (6 bases). V lost 6 bases and J 0 bases, leaving 9 bases between the germline ends. This CDR3 contains 14 residues. Germline assignment: CDR1 ENHRY and CDR2 SYGVKD.

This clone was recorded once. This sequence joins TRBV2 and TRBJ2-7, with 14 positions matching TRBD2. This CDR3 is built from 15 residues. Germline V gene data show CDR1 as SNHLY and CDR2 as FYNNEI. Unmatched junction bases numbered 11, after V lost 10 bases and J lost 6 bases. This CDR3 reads CATRLAGLAGVEQYF. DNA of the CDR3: TGTGCCACCCGTCTAGCGGGACTAGCGGGAGTCGAGCAGTACTTC.

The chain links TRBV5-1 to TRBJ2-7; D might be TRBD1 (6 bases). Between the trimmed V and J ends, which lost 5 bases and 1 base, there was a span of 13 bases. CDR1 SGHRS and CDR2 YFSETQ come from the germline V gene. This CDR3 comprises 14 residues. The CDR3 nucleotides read TGCGCCAGCAGGGCAGGGGCGGGTTCCTACGAGCAGTACTTC. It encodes CASRAGAGSYEQYF.

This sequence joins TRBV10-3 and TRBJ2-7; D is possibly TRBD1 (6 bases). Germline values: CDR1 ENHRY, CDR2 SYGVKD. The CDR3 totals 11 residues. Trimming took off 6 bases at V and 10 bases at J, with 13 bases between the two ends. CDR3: CAISGNRVQYF. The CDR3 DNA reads TGTGCCATCAGCGGAAACAGGGTCCAGTACTTC.